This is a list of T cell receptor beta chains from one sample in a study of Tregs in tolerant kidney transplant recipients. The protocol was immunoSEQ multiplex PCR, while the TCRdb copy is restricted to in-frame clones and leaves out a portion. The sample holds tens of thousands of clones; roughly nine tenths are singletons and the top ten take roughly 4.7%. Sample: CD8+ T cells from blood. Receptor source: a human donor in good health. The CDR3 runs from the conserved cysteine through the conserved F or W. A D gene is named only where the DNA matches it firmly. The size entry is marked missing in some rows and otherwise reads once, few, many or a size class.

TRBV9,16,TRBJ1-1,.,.,CASSVNWEYMNTEAFF,TGTGCCAGCAGCGTGAACTGGGAGTACATGAACACTGAAGCTTTCTTT
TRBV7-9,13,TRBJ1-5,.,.,CASSSTGRQPQHF,TGTGCCAGCAGCTCAACCGGGCGGCAGCCCCAGCATTTT
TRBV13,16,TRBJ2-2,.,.,CASSLGAGGNTGELFF,TGTGCCAGCAGCTTAGGGGCCGGAGGTAACACCGGGGAGCTGTTTTTT
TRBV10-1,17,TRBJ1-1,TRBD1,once,CASPSRDRGRGFTEAFF,TGCGCCAGCCCTAGTAGGGATAGGGGGCGCGGGTTCACTGAAGCTTTCTTT
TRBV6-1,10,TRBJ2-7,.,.,CASSGYEQYF,TGTGCCAGCAGTGGGTACGAGCAGTACTTC
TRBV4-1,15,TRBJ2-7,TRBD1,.,CASSQVSGTGLEQYF,TGCGCCAGCAGCCAAGTGTCCGGGACAGGGCTTGAGCAGTACTTC
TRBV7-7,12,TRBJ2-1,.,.,CASSSPRHEQFF,TGTGCCAGCAGCTCCCCGAGGCATGAGCAGTTCTTC
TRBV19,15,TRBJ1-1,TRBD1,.,CASRGQGAGYTEAFF,TGTGCCAGTAGGGGACAGGGGGCCGGGTACACTGAAGCTTTCTTT
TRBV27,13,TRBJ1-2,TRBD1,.,CASSLTGISGYTF,TGTGCCAGCAGTTTGACAGGGATTTCTGGCTACACCTTC
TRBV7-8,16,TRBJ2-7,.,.,CASSFPGGPEPYEQYF,TGTGCCAGCAGCTTTCCAGGGGGGCCCGAGCCCTACGAGCAGTACTTC
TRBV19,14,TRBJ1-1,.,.,CASSGWEPNTEAFF,TGTGCCAGTAGTGGGTGGGAACCGAACACTGAAGCTTTCTTT
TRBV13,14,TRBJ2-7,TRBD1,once,CASSFDRDVHEQYF,TGTGCCAGCAGCTTCGACAGGGACGTCCACGAGCAGTACTTC
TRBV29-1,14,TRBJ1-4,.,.,CSVEDESYNEKLFF,TGCAGCGTTGAGGACGAGTCATATAATGAAAAACTGTTTTTT
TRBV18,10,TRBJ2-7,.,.,CASSHQEQYF,TGTGCCAGCTCCCACCAGGAGCAGTACTTC
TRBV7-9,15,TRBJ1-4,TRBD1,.,CASSRPGQGLGKLFF,TGTGCCAGCAGCCGTCCGGGACAGGGGTTAGGAAAACTGTTTTTT
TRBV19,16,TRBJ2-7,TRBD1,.,CASSTLVQGAAYEQYF,TGTGCCAGTAGTACGCTGGTACAGGGGGCGGCCTACGAGCAGTACTTC
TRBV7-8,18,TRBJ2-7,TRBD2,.,CASSLAEVPGGFVYEQYF,TGTGCCAGCAGCTTAGCGGAGGTACCCGGGGGGTTTGTCTACGAGCAGTACTTC
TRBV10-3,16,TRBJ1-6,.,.,CAISESPAASNSPLHF,TGTGCCATCAGTGAGTCGCCAGCAGCGTCGAATTCACCCCTCCACTTT
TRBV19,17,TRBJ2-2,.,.,CASSFLLGADLPGELFF,TGTGCCAGTAGTTTCTTACTGGGGGCAGACCTCCCCGGGGAGCTGTTTTTT
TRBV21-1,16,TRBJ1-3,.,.,CAGEPGQGASGNTIYF,TGTGCCGGAGAACCGGGACAGGGGGCCTCTGGAAACACCATATATTTT
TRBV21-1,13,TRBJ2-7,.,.,CASSNPGGNEQYF,TGTGCCAGCAGCAACCCCGGGGGAAACGAGCAGTACTTC
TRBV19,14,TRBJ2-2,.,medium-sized,CASSPPRDTGELFF,TGTGCCAGTAGTCCCCCCAGGGACACCGGGGAGCTGTTTTTT
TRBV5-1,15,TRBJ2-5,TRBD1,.,CASSLRAGGVETQYF,TGCGCCAGCAGCTTGCGGGCAGGGGGCGTAGAGACCCAGTACTTC
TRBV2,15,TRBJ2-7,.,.,CASMPSGLFSYEQYF,TGTGCCAGCATGCCCTCAGGGTTATTTTCCTACGAGCAGTACTTC
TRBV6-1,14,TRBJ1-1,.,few,CASSLLMGNTEAFF,TGTGCCAGCAGTCTACTCATGGGGAACACTGAAGCTTTCTTT
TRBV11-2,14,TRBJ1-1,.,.,CASSQSGKHREAFF,TGTGCCAGCAGCCAATCGGGTAAACACAGGGAAGCTTTCTTT
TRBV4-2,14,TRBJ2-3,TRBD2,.,CASNAGGSTDTQYF,TGTGCCAGCAATGCGGGGGGCAGCACAGATACGCAGTATTTT
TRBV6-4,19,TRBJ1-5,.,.,CASSDSLGPQALGNQPQHF,TGTGCCAGCAGTGACTCTTTGGGACCCCAGGCCCTGGGCAATCAGCCCCAGCATTTT
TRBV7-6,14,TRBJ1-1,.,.,CASSRGEGYTEAFF,TGTGCCAGCAGCCGCGGGGAAGGGTACACTGAAGCTTTCTTT
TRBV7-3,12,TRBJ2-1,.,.,CASSSQNNEQFF,TGTGCCAGCAGCTCTCAGAACAATGAGCAGTTCTTC
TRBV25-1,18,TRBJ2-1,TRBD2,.,CASSEYTGGRSSYNEQFF,TGTGCCAGCAGTGAATATACGGGCGGGAGGAGCTCCTACAATGAGCAGTTCTTC
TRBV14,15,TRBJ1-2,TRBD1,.,CASSPGTGTGYGYTF,TGTGCCAGCAGCCCCGGGACAGGTACCGGCTATGGCTACACCTTC
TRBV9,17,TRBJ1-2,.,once,CASSVVAEGGINYGYTF,TGTGCCAGCAGCGTAGTGGCAGAGGGAGGCATTAACTATGGCTACACCTTC
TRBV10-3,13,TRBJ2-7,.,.,CAIREVGAYEQYF,TGTGCCATCAGGGAGGTGGGGGCCTACGAGCAGTACTTC
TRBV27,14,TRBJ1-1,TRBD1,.,CASRRTGSNTEAFF,TGTGCCAGCAGAAGGACAGGATCGAACACTGAAGCTTTCTTT
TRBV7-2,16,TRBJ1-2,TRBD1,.,CASSFGTGVTGDGYTF,TGTGCCAGCAGCTTTGGGACAGGGGTTACCGGGGATGGCTACACCTTC
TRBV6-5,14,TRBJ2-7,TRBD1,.,CASSWGQGPYEQYF,TGTGCCAGCAGTTGGGGACAGGGGCCCTACGAGCAGTACTTC
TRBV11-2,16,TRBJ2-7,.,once,CASSSPSSAFSYEQYF,TGTGCCAGCAGCTCGCCGTCTAGCGCCTTCTCCTACGAGCAGTACTTC
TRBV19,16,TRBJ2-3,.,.,CASQPAGARDTDTQYF,TGTGCCTCCCAACCCGCCGGGGCTAGGGATACAGATACGCAGTATTTT
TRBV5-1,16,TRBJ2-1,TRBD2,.,CASISLAGDRRNEQFF,TGCGCCAGCATTTCTCTAGCGGGAGACCGGCGGAATGAGCAGTTCTTC
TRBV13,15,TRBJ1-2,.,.,CASSSLGGQNYGYTF,TGTGCCAGCAGCTCCCTAGGGGGGCAGAACTATGGCTACACCTTC
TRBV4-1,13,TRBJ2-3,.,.,CASSQRRDDTQYF,TGCGCCAGCAGTCAGAGGAGGGATGATACGCAGTATTTT
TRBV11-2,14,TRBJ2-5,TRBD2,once,CASSLGAGGETQYF,TGTGCCAGCAGCCTAGGCGCGGGAGGGGAGACCCAGTACTTC
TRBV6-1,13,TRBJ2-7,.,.,CASAWASSYEQYF,TGTGCCAGCGCCTGGGCAAGCTCCTACGAGCAGTACTTC
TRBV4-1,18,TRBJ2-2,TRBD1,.,CASSQVSRQGPNTGELFF,TGCGCCAGCAGCCAAGTTTCGAGACAGGGACCGAACACCGGGGAGCTGTTTTTT
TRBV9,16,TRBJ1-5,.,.,CASSLGEGGRNQPQHF,TGTGCCAGCAGCCTCGGGGAGGGAGGTAGGAATCAGCCCCAGCATTTT
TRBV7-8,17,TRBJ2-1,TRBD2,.,CASSIRLAGGHGNEQFF,TGTGCCAGCAGCATCCGACTAGCGGGGGGGCATGGCAATGAGCAGTTCTTC